This entry describes one T cell receptor beta chain. This record comes from a study of T cells expressing NK-cell markers. About the study: Source material for TCR beta repertoires consisted of sorted CD3+CD56+NKG2C+, CD3+CD56+NKG2C- and CD3+CD56-NKG2C+ T cells.

For each CDR3 protein, TCRdb gives one entry from its re-call of the 5' RACE reads, without DNA. The listing records roughly 150,000 distinct CDR3 sequences. Germline values: CDR1 SGHDN, CDR2 FVKESK. The CDR3 extends over 15 amino acids. Sequencing was carried out using blood T cells: a sorted CD56 or NKG2C T cell subset, CD4+ or CD8+ T cells, or bulk PBMC T cells (not recorded which). The V and J genes are TRBV14 and TRBJ2-3; the D call of TRBD1 rests on TCRdb alone, since no DNA is present to check it. The receptor was isolated from a man aged 18-70 years in good health. The CDR3: CASSHEIGVPDTQYF.